This T cell receptor beta chain was sequenced for a study of cytomegalovirus exposure and HLA in healthy donors. Overall study results and limits: Sequences of the TCR beta chain were said to predict the HLA-A and HLA-B alleles of most subjects accurately. Rare TCR sequences dominated, though some public TCRs recurred in many donors. Previous analysis showed most TCR beta V segments were productive about 87% or about 30% of the time.

Note on this clone: What it binds is unknown.

Germline CDR1 is KGHSH and CDR2 is LQKENI. The CDR3 runs 16 residues. V was clipped by 5 bases and J by 1 base, with 16 bases between them. Among the donors, all were healthy bone marrow donors. 13 Jbeta primers and 60 Vbeta primers were used for the PCR. Assay used: immunoSEQ multiplex PCR; TCRdb lists only in-frame clones, some missing. Here the sample table reports some 150,000 clones. The sequencing input was PBMCs. The sequence derives from a woman between 18 and 29 years old in good health and CMV-seronegative. V gene TRBV18 combines with J gene TRBJ2-3; a possible D gene is TRBD1 (6 bases). The CDR3 DNA reads TGTGCCAGCTCAAGAATCAAAGCAGGGGGCACAGATACGCAGTATTTT. This codes for CASSRIKAGGTDTQYF.